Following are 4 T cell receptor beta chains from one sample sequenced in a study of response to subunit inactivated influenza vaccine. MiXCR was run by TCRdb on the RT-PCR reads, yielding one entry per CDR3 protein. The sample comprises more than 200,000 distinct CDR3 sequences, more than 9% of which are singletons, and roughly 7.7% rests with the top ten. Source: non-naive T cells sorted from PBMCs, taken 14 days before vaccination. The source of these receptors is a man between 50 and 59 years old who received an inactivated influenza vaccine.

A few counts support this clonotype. The CDR3 sequence is CASSPELQTGYTF. The CDR3, as DNA: TGCGCCAGCAGCCCAGAGTTGCAGACTGGCTACACCTTC. This chain links TRBV5-1 with TRBJ1-2, with unresolved D. Between the trimmed V and J ends, which lost 4 bases and 7 bases, there was a span of 14 bases. In germline, CDR1 is SGHRS, CDR2 YFSETQ. This CDR3 is built from 13 residues.

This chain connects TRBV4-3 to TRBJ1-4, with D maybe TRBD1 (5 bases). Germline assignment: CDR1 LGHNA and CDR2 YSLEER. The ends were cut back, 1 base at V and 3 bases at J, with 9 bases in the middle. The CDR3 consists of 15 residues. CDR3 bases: TGCGCCAGCAGCCAAGGCGGGGGTTCTAATGAAAAACTGTTTTTT. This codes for CASSQGGGSNEKLFF.

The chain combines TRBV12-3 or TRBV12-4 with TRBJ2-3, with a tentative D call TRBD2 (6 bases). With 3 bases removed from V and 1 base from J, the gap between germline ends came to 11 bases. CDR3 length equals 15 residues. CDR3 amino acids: CASSFRTGGTDTQYF. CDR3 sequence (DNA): TGTGCCAGCAGTTTTAGAACGGGGGGCACAGATACGCAGTATTTT.

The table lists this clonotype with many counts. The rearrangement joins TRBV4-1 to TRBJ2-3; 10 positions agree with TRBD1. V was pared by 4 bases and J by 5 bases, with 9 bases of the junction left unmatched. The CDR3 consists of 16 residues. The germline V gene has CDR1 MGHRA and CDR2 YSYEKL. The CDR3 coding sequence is TGCGCCAGCAGCCGCCTGACAGGGGGCGGTGGAGATACGCAGTATTTT. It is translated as CASSRLTGGGGDTQYF.